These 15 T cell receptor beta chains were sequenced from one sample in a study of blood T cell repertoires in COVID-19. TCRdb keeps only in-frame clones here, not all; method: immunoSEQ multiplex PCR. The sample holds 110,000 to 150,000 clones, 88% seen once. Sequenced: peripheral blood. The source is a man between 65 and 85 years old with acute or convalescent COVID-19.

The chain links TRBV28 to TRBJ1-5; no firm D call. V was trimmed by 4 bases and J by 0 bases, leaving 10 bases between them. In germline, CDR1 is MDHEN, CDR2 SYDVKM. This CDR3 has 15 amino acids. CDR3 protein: CASSSRPSSNQPQHF. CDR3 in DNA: TGTGCCAGCAGTTCGCGCCCCTCTAGCAATCAGCCCCAGCATTTT. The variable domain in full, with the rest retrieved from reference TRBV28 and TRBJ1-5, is DVKVTQSSRYLVKRTGEKVFLECVQDMDHENMFWYRQDPGLGLRLIYFSYDVKMKEKGDIPEGYSVSREKKERFSLILESASTNQTSMYLCASSSRPSSNQPQHFGDGTRLSIL.

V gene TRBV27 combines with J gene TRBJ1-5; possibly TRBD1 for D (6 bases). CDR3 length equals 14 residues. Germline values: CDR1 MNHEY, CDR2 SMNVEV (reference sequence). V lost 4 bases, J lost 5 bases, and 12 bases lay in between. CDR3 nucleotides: TGTGCCAGCAGTTATCGGGCAGGGGATCAGCCCCAGCATTTT. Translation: CASSYRAGDQPQHF.

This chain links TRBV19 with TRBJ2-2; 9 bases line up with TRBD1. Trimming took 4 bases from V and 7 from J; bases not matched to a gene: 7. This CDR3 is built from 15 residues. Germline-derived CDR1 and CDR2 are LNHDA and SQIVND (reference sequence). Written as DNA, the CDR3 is TGTGCCAGTAGTACCAGACAGGGGGGGCACGGGGAGCTGTTTTTT. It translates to CASSTRQGGHGELFF.

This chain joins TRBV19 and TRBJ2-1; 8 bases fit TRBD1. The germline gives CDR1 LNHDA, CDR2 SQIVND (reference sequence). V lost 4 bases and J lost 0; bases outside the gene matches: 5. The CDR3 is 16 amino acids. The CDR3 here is CASSRTGGSSYNEQFF. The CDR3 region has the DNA TGTGCCAGTAGTAGAACAGGGGGTTCCTCCTACAATGAGCAGTTCTTC.

The DNA for the CDR3 is TGTGCCAGCAGCTCCCTGGGACAGGGAGGTAATGAGCAGTTCTTC. Amino acid sequence: CASSSLGQGGNEQFF. This chain links TRBV6-6 with TRBJ2-1; the match to TRBD1 covers 9 bases. Germline trimming cut 6 bases from V and 7 bases from J; bases unmatched to any gene: 10. The CDR3 has 15 residues. Germline V gene lookup returns CDR1 MNHNY and CDR2 SVGAGI (reference sequence).

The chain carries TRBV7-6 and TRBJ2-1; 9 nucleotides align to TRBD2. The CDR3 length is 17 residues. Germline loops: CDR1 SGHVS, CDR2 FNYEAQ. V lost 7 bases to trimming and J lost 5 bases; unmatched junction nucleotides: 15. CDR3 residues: CASIIVPLAGPNNEQFF. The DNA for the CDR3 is TGTGCCAGCATAATCGTACCACTAGCGGGTCCTAACAATGAGCAGTTCTTC.

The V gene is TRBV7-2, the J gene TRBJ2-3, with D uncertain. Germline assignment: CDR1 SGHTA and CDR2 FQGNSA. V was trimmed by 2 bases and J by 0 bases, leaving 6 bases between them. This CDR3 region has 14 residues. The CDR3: CASSLWRSTDTQYF. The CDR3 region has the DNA TGTGCCAGCAGCTTATGGCGGAGCACAGATACGCAGTATTTT.

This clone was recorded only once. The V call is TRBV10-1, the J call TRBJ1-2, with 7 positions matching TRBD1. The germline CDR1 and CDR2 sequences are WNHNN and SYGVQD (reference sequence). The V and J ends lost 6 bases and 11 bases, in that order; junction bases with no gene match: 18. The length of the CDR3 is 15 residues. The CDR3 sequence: CASSLRREGASGYTF. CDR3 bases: TGCGCCAGCAGCCTCAGGCGAGAGGGGGCAAGCGGGTACACCTTC.

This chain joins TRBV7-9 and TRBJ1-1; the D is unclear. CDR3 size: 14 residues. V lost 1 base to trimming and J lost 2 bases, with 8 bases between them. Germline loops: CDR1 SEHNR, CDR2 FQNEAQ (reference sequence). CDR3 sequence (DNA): TGTGCCAGCAGCTTAGGGCAGGTCAACACTGAAGCTTTCTTT. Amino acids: CASSLGQVNTEAFF.

The CDR3 DNA is TGTGCCAGCAGTGACTCGATGGGGACTAGCGGGAAAAGCCCAGATACGCAGTATTTT. Residues: CASSDSMGTSGKSPDTQYF. The rearrangement uses TRBV6-4 and TRBJ2-3; 13 bases align to TRBD2. This CDR3 is built from 19 residues. Unmatched junction bases numbered 10, after V lost 0 bases and J lost 4 bases. Looked up from germline, CDR1 is MRHNA and CDR2 is SNTAGT.

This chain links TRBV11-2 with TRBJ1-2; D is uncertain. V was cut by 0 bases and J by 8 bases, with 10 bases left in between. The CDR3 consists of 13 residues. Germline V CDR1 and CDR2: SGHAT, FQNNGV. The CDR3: CASSLDRERGYTF. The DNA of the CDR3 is TGTGCCAGCAGCTTAGATCGCGAACGGGGCTACACCTTC.

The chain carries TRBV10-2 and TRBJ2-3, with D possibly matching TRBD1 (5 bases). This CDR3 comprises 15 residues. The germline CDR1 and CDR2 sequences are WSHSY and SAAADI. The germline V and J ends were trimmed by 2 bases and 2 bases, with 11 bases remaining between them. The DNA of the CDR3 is TGCGCCAGCAGTGAGCATAGGGGCCTCACAGATACGCAGTATTTT. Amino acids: CASSEHRGLTDTQYF.

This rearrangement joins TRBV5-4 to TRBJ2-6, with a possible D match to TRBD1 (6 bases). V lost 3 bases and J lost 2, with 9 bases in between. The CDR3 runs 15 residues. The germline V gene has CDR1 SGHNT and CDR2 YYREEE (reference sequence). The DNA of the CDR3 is TGTGCCAGCAGCTCCAGGGGCCCTGGGGCCAACGTCCTGACTTTC. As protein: CASSSRGPGANVLTF.

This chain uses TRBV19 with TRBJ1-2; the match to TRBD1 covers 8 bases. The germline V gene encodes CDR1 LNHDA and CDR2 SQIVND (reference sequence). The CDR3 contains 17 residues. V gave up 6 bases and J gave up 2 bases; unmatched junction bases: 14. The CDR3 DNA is TGTGCCAGTAGCCGCAACCAGGGGGCAAGCTCCAACTATGGCTACACCTTC. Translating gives CASSRNQGASSNYGYTF.

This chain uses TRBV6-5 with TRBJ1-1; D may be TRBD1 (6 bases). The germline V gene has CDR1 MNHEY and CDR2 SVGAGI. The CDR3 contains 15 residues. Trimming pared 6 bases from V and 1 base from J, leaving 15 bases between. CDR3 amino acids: CASRRYQQGNTEAFF. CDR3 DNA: TGTGCCAGCAGACGATACCAACAGGGGAACACTGAAGCTTTCTTT.